The T cell receptor beta chain under discussion was sequenced for a study of shared T cell receptors in the human thymus. The data were produced by immunoSEQ multiplex PCR, yet TCRdb's version contains in-frame clones alone and is incomplete. The sample records approximately 580,000 clones, 75% to 85% being singletons. These data were also filed under a second study, of human thymus T cells. This second report adds: Corrective surgery for congenital heart defects was being performed on the healthy Finnish infants who were the donors. It was from resections taken during corrective heart surgery that the thymus tissue came. Among unrelated individuals, related research reported thymic repertoires that overlapped highly.

This TCR was recovered from a boy younger than two with a congenital heart defect. The source material was thymocytes.

This CDR3 reads CASSSSGSSYNEQFF. The CDR3, as DNA: TGCGCCAGCAGCTCTAGCGGGAGCTCCTACAATGAGCAGTTCTTC. The rearrangement joins TRBV5-1 to TRBJ2-1; 10 nucleotides align to TRBD2. The CDR3 length is 15 residues. V trimming: 3 bases; J trimming: 0 bases; junction bases outside the gene matches: 0. The germline gives CDR1 SGHRS, CDR2 YFSETQ.